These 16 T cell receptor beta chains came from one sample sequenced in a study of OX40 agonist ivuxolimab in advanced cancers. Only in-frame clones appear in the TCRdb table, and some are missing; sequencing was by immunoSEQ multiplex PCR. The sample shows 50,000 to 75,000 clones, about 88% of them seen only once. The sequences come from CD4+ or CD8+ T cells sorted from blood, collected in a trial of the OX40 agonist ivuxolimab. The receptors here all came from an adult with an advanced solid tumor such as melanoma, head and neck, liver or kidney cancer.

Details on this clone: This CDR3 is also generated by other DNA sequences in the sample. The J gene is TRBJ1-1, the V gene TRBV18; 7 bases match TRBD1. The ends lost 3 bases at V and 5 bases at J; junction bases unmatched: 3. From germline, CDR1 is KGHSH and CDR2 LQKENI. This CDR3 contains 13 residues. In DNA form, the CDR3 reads TGTGCCAGCTCACCGACAGGGAGGACTGAAGCTTTCTTT. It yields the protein CASSPTGRTEAFF.

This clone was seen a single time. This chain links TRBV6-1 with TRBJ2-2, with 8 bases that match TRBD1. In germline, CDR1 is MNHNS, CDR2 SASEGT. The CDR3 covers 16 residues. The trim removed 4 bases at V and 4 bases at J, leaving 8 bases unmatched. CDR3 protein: CASSARTGQGTGELFF. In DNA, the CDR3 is TGTGCCAGCAGTGCCCGGACAGGGCAGGGCACCGGGGAGCTGTTTTTT.

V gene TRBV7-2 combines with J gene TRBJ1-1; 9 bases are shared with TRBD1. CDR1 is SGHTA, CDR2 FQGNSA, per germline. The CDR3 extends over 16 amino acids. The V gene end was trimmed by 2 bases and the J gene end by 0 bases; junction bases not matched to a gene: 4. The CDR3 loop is CASSLMGQGMNTEAFF. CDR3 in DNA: TGTGCCAGCAGCTTAATGGGACAGGGAATGAACACTGAAGCTTTCTTT.

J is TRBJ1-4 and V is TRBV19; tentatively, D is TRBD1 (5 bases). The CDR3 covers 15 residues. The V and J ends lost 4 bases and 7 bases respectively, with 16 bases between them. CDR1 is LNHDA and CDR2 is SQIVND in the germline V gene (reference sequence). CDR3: CASSTSRAGREKLFF. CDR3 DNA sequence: TGTGCCAGTAGTACATCCCGAGCGGGGCGTGAAAAACTGTTTTTT.

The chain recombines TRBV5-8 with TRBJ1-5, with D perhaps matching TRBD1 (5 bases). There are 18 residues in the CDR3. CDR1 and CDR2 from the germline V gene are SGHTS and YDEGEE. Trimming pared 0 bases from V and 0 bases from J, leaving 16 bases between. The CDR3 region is CASSLAWVAGDSNQPQHF. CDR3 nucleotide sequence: TGTGCCAGCAGCTTGGCCTGGGTTGCGGGGGATAGCAATCAGCCCCAGCATTTT.

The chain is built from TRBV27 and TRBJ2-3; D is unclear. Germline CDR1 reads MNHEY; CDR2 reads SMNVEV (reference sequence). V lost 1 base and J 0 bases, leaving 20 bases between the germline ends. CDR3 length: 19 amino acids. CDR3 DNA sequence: TGTGCCAGCAGTTTATTTGTCCGTGGTGTCCGCTTTAGCACAGATACGCAGTATTTT. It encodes CASSLFVRGVRFSTDTQYF.

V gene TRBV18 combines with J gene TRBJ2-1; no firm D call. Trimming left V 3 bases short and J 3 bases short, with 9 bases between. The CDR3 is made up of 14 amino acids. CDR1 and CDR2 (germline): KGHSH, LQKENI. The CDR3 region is CASSPSQNYNEQFF. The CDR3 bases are TGTGCCAGCTCACCGTCCCAGAACTACAATGAGCAGTTCTTC.

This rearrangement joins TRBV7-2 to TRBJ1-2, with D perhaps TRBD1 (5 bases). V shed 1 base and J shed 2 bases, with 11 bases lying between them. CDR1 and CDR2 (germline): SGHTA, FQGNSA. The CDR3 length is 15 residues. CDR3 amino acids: CASSLVQATNYGYTF. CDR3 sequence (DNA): TGTGCCAGCAGCTTAGTACAGGCAACAAACTATGGCTACACCTTC.

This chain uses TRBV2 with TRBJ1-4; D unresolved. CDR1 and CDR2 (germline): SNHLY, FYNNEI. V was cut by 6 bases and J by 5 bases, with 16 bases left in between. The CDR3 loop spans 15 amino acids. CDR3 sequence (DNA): TGTGCCAGCAGAAGATTAGGTACTGTGAATGAAAAACTGTTTTTT. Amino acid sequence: CASRRLGTVNEKLFF.

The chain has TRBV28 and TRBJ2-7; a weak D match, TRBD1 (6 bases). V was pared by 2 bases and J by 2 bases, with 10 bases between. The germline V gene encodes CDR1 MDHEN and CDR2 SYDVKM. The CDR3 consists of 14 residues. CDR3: CASSLGRGPYEQYF. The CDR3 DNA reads TGTGCCAGCAGTTTAGGCAGGGGCCCCTACGAGCAGTACTTC.

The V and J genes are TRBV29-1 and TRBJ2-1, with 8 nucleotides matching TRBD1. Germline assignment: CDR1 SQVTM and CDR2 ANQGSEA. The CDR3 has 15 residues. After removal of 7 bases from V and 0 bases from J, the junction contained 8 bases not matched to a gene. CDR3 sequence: CSAGTGSNSYNEQFF. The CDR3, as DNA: TGCAGCGCCGGGACAGGTTCGAACTCCTACAATGAGCAGTTCTTC.

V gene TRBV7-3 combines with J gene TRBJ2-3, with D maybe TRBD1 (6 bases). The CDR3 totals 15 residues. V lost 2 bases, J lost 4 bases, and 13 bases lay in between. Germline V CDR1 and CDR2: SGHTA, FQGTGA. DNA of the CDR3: TGTGCCAGCAGCTTATATCAGGGGAGCGCAGATACGCAGTATTTT. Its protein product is CASSLYQGSADTQYF.

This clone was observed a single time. CDR3 in amino acids: CASSSGPGRPDETQYF. The CDR3 nucleotides are TGTGCCAGCAGCTCGGGTCCGGGACGCCCGGATGAGACCCAGTACTTC. The chain employs TRBV11-3 and TRBJ2-5, with D perhaps given as TRBD1 or TRBD2 (5 bases each). The CDR3 contains 16 residues. V was cut by 4 bases and J by 5 bases, with 20 bases left in between. Germline CDR1 reads SGHNT; CDR2 reads YENEEA.

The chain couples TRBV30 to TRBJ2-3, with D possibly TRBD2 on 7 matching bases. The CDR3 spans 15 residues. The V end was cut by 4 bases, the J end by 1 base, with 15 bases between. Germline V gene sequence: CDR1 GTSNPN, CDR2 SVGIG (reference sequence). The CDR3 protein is CAWTLRGGRTDTQYF. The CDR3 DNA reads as TGTGCCTGGACCCTGAGGGGGGGACGCACAGATACGCAGTATTTT.

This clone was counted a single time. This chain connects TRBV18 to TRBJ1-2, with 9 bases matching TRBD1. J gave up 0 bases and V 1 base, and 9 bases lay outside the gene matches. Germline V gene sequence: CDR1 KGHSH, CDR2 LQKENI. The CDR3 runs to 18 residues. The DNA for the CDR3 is TGTGCCAGCTCACCACTAGATGGGACAGGGCATTCTAACTATGGCTACACCTTC. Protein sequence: CASSPLDGTGHSNYGYTF.

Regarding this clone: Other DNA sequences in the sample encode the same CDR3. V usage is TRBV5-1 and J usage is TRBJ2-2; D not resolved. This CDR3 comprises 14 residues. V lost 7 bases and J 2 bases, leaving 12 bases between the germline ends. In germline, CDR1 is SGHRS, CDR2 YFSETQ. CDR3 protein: CASSLGPNTGELFF. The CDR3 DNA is TGCGCCAGCTCTCTAGGGCCCAACACCGGGGAGCTGTTTTTT.